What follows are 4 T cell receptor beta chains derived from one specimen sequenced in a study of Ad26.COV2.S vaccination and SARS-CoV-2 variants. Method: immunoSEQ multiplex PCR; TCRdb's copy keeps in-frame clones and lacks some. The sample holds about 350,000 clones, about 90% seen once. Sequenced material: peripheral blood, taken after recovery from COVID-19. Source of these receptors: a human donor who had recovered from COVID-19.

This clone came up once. The CDR3 is CASSYRAGATDTQYF. The CDR3 region has the DNA TGTGCCAGCAGTTACAGAGCGGGGGCCACAGATACGCAGTATTTT. This chain connects TRBV6-2 or TRBV6-3 to TRBJ2-3, with TRBD2 identical over 8 bases. From germline, CDR1 is MNHEY and CDR2 SVGEGT. The V segment lost 2 bases and the J segment 2 bases; nucleotides outside the gene matches: 3. The CDR3 spans 15 residues.

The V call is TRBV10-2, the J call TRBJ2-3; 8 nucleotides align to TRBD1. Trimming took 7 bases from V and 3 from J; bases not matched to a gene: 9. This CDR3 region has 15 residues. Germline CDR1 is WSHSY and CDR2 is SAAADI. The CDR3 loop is CASNPTGARTDTQYF. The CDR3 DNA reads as TGCGCCAGCAACCCGACAGGGGCTAGGACAGATACGCAGTATTTT.

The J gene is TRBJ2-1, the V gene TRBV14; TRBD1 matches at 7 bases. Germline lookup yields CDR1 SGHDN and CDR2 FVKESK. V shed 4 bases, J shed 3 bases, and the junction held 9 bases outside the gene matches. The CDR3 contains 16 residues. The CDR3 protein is CASSPMAGGLYNEQFF. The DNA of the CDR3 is TGTGCCAGCAGCCCCATGGCAGGGGGTCTCTACAATGAGCAGTTCTTC.

CDR3 nucleotide sequence: TGTGCCAGCAGCGTAGTGGCAGCGGGGGGGCCCGGGGCCAACGTCCTGACTTTC. Translating it yields CASSVVAAGGPGANVLTF. The J gene is TRBJ2-6, the V gene TRBV9; 10 bases are shared with TRBD2. Germline lookup yields CDR1 SGDLS and CDR2 YYNGEE. The V and J ends lost 0 bases and 4 bases, in that order; junction bases with no gene match: 7. This CDR3 spans 18 amino acids.